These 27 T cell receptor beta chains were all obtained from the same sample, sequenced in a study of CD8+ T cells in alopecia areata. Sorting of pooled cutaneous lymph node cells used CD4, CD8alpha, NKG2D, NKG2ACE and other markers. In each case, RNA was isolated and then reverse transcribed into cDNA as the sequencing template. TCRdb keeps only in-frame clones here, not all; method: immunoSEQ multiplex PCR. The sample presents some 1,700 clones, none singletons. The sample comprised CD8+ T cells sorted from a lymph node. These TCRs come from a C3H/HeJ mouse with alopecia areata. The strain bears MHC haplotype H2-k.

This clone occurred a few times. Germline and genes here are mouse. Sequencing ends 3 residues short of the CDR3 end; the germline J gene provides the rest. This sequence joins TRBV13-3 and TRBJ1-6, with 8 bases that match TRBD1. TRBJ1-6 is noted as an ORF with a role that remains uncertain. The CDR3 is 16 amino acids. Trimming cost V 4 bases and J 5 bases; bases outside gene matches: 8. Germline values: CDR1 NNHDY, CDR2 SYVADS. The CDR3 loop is CASSFPQGGNNSPLYF. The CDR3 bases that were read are TGTGCCAGCAGTTTTCCACAGGGGGGTAATAATTCGCCC.

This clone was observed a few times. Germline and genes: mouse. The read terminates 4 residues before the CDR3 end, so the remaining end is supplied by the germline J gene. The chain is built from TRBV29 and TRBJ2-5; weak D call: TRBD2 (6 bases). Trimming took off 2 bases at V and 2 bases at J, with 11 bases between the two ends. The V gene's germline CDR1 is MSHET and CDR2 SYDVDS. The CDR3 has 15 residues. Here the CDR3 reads CASSLGWGGQDTQYF. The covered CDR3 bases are TGTGCTAGCAGTTTAGGCTGGGGAGGCCAAGAC.

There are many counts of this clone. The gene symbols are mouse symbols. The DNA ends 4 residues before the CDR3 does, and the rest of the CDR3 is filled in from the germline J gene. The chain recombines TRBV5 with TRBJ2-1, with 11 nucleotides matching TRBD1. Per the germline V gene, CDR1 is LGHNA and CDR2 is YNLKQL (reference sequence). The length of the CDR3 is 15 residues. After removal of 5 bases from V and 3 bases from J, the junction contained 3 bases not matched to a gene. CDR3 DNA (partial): TGTGCCAGCAGCTCGGGACAGGGGGGCTATGCT. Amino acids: CASSSGQGGYA. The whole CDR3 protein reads CASSSGQGGYAEQFF.

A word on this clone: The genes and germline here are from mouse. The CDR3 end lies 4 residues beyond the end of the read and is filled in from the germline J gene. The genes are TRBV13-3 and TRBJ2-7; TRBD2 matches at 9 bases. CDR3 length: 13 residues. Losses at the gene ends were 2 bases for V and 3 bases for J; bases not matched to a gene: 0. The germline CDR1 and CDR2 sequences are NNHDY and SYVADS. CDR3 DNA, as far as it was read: TGTGCCAGCAGTGACTGGGGGGGCTAT. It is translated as CASSDWGGY. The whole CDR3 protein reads CASSDWGGYEQYF.

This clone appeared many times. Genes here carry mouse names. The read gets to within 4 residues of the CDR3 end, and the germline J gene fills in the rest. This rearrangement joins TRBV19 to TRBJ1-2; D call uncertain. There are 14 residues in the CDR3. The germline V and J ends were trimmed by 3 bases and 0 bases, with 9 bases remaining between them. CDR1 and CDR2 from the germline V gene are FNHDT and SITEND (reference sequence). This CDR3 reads CASSSDIANSDYTF. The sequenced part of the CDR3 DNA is TGTGCCAGCAGTAGTGACATTGCAAACTCC.

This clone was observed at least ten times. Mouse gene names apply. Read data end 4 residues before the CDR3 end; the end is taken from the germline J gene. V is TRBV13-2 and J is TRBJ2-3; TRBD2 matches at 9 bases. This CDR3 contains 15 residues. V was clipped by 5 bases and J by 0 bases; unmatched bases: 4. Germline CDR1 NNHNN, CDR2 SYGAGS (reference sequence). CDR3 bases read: TGTGCCAGCGGGACCTGGGGGGGTAGTGCAGAA. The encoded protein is CASGTWGGSAE. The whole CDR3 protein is CASGTWGGSAETLYF.

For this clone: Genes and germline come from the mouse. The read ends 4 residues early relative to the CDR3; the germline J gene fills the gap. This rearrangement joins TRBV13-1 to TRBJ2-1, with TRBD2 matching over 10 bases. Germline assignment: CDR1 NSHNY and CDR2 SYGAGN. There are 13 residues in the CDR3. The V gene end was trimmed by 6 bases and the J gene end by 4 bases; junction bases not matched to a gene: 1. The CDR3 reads CASKDWGYAEQFF. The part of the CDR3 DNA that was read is TGTGCCAGCAAGGACTGGGGGTATGCT.

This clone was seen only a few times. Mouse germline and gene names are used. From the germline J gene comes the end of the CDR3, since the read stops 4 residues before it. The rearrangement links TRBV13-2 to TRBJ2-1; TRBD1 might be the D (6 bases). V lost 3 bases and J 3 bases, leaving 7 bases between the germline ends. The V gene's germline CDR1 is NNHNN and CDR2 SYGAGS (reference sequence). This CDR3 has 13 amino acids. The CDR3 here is CASGVTGYAEQFF. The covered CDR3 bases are TGTGCCAGCGGTGTGACAGGCTATGCT.

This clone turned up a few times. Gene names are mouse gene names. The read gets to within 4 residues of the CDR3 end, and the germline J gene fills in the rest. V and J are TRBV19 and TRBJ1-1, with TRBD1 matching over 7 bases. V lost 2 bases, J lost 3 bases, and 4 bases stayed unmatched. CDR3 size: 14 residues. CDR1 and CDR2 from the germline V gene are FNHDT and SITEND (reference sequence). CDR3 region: CASSIPRGDTEVFF. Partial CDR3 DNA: TGTGCCAGCAGTATCCCCAGGGGGGACACA. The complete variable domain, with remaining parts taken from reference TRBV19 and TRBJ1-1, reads GGIITQTPKFLIGQEGQKLTLKCQQNFNHDTMYWYRQDSGKGLRLIYYSITENDLQKGDLSEGYDASREKKSSFSLTVTSAQKNEMAVFLCASSIPRGDTEVFFGKGTRLTVV.

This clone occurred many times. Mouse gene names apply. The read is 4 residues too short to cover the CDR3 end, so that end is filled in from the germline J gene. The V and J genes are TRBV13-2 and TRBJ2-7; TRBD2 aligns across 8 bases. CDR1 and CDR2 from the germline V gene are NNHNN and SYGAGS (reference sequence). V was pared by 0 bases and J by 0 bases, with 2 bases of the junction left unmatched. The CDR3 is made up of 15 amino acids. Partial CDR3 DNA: TGTGCCAGCGGTGATGACTGGGGGACCTCCTAT. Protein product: CASGDDWGTSY. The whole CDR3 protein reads CASGDDWGTSYEQYF.

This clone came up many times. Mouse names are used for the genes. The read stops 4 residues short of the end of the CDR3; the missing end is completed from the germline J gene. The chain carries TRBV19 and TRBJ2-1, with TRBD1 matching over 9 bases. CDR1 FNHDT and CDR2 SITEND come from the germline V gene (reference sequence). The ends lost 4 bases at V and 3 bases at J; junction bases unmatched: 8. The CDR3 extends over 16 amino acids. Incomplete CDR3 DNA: TGTGCCAGCAGTTTACCGCCGGGACAGGGCTATGCT. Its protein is CASSLPPGQGYA. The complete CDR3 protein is CASSLPPGQGYAEQFF.

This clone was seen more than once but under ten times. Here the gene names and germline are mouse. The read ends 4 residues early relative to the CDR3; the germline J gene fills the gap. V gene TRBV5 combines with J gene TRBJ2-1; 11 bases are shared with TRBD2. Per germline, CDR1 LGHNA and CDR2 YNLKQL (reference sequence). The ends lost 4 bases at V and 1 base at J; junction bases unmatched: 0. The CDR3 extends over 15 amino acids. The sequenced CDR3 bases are TGTGCCAGCAGCCGGGACTGGGGGAACTATGCT. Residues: CASSRDWGNYA. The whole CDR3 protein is CASSRDWGNYAEQFF.

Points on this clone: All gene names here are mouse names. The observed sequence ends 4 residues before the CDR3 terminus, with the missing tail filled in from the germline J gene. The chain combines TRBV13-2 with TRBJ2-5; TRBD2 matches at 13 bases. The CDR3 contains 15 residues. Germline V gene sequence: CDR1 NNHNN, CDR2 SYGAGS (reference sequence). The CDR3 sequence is CASGEGLGGPDTQYF. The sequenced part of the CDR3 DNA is TGTGCCAGCGGTGAAGGACTGGGGGGGCCTGAC.

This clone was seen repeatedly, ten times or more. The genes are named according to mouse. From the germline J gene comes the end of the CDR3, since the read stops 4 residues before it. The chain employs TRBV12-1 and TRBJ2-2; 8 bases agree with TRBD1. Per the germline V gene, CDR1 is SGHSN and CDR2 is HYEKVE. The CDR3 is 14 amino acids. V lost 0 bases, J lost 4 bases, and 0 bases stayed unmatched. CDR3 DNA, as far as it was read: TGTGCCAGCTCTCTCGGACAGGGCACCGGG. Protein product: CASSLGQGTG. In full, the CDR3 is CASSLGQGTGQLYF.

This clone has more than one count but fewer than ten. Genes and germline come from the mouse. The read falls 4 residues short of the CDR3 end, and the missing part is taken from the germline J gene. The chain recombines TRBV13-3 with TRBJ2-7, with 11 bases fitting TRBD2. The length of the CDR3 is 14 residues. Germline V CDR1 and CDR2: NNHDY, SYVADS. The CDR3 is CASSARDWGYEQYF. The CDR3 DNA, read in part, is TGTGCCAGCAGTGCCCGGGACTGGGGGTAT.

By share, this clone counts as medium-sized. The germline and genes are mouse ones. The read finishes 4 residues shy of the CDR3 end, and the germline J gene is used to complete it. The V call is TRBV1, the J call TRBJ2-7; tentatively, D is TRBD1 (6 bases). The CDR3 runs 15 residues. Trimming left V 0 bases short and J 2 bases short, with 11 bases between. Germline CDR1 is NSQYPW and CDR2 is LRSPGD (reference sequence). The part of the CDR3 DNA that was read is TGCACCTGCAGTGCAGATGCGGCAGGGGCCTAT. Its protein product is CTCSADAAGAY. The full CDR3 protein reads CTCSADAAGAYEQYF.

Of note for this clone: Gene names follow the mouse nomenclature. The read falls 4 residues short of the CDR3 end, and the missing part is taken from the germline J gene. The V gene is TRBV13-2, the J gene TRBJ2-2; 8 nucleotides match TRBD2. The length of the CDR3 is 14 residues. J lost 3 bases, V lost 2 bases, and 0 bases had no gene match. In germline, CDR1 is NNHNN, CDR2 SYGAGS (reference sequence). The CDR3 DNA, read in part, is TGTGCCAGCGGTGACTGGGGGGACACCGGG. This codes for CASGDWGDTG. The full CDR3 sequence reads CASGDWGDTGQLYF.

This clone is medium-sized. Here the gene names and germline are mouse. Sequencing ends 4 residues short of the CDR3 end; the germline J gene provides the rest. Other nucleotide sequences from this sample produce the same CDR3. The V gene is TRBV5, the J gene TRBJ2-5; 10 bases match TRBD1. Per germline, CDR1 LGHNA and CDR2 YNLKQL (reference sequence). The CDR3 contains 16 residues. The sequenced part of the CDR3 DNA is TGTGCCAGCAGCCAAGATAGGGACAGGGGACGGGAC. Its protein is CASSQDRDRGRD. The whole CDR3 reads CASSQDRDRGRDTQYF.

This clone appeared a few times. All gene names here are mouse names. CDR3 in amino acids: CASGASGTFYAEQFF. Incomplete CDR3 DNA: TGTGCCAGCGGTGCCTCCGGGACATTCTATGCT. V gene TRBV13-2 combines with J gene TRBJ2-1; D may be TRBD1 (6 bases). The CDR3 is cut off 4 residues early in the read; its end comes from the germline J gene. This CDR3 region has 15 residues. Germline CDR1 is NNHNN and CDR2 is SYGAGS (reference sequence). With 3 bases removed from V and 3 bases from J, the gap between germline ends came to 13 bases.

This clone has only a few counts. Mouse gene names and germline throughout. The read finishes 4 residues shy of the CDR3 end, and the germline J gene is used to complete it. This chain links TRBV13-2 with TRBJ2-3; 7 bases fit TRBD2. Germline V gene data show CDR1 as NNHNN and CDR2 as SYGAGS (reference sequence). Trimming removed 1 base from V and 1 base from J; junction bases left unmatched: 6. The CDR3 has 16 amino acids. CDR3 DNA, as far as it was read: TGTGCCAGCGGTGATAGCTCTGGGGGAGGTGCAGAA. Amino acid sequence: CASGDSSGGGAE. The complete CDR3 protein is CASGDSSGGGAETLYF.

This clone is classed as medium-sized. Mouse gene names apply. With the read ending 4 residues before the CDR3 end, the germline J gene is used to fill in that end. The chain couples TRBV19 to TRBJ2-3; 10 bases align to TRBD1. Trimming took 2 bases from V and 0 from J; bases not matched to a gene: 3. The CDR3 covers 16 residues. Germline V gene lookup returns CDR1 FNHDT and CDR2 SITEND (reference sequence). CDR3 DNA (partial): TGTGCCAGCAGTATGGGACAGGGGACTAGTGCAGAA. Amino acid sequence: CASSMGQGTSAE. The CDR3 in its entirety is CASSMGQGTSAETLYF.

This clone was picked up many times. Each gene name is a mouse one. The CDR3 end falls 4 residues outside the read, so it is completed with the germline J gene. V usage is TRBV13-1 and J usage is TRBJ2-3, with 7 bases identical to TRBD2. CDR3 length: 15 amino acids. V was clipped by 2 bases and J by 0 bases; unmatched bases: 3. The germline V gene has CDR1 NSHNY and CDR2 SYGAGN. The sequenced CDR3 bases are TGTGCCAGCAGTGACGACTGGGCTAGTGCAGAA. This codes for CASSDDWASAE. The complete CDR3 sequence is CASSDDWASAETLYF.

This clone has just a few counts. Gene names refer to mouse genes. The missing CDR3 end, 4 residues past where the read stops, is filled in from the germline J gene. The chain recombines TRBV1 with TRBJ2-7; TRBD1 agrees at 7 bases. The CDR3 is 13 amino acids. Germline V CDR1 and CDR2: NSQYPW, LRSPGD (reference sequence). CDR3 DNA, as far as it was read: TGCACCTGCAGTGCAGACAGGGGGTAT. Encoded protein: CTCSADRGY. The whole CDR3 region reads CTCSADRGYEQYF. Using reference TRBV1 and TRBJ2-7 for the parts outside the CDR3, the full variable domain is VTLLEQNPRWRLVPRGQAVNLRCILKNSQYPWMSWYQQDLQKQLQWLFTLRSPGDKEVKSLPGADYLATRVTDTELRLQVANMSQGRTLYCTCSADRGYEQYFGPGTRLTVL.

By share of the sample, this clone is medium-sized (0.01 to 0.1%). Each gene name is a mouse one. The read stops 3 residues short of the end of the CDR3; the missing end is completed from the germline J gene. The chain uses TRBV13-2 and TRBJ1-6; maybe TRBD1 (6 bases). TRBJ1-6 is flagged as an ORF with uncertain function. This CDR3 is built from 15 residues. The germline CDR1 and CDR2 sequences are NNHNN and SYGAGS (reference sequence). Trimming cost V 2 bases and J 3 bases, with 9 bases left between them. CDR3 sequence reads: CASGEGGGYNSPLYF. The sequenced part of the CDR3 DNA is TGTGCCAGCGGTGAAGGGGGGGGCTATAATTCGCCC.

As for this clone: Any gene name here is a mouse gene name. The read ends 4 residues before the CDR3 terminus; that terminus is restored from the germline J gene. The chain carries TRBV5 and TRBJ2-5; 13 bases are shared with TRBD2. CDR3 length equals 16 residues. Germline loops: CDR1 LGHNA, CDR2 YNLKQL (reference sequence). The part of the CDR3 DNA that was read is TGTGCCAGCAGCCAAGGGACTGGGGGGGCGCGGGAC. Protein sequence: CASSQGTGGARD. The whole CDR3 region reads CASSQGTGGARDTQYF.

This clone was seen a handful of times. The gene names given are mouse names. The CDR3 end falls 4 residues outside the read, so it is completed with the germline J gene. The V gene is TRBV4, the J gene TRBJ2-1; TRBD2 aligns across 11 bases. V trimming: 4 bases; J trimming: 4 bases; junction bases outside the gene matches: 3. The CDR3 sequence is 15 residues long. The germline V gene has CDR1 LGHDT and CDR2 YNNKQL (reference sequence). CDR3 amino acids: CASSFDWGGYAEQFF. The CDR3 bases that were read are TGTGCCAGCAGCTTTGACTGGGGGGGATATGCT.

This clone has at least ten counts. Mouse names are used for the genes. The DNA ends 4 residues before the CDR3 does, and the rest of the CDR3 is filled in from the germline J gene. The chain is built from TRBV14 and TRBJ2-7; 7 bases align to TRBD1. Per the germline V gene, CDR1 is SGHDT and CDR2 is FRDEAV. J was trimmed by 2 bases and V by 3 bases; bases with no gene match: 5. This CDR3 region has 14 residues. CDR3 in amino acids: CASSSPDRTYEQYF. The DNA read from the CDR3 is TGTGCCAGCAGTTCTCCGGACAGGACCTAT.